This TCR beta chain came from a study of shared clonotypes between healthy human individuals. V was trimmed by 7 bases and J by 9 bases, leaving 15 bases between them. Germline V CDR1 and CDR2: MNHEY, SVGAGI. CDR3 length: 12 residues. Repertoires were generated with immunoSEQ multiplex PCR, while TCRdb's copy carries only in-frame clones and drops some. The table shows approximately 1,000,000 clones, with around three quarters occurring only once. The specimen sequenced was memory CD4+ T cells from PBMCs. The subset is: CD45RA-negative fraction. The clonotype was recovered from a man aged 18 to 30 in good health. Some clones in this sample may be carry-over from other donors' samples. The chain employs TRBV6-5 and TRBJ2-5; D might be TRBD2 (5 bases). In DNA form, the CDR3 reads TGTGCCAGCACTACTAGAGAGGGCCCCCAGTACTTC. Translation: CASTTREGPQYF.